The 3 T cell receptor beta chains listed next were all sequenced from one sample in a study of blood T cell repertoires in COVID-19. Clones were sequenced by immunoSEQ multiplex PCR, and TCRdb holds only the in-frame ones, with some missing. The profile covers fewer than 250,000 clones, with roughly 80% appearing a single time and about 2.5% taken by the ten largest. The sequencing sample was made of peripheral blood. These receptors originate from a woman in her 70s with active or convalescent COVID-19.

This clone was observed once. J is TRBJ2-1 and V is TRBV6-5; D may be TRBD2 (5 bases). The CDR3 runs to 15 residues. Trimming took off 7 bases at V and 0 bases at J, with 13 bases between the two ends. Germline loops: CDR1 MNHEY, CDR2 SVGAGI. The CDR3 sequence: CASKMDWGSYNEQFF. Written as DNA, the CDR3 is TGTGCCAGCAAAATGGACTGGGGCTCCTACAATGAGCAGTTCTTC.

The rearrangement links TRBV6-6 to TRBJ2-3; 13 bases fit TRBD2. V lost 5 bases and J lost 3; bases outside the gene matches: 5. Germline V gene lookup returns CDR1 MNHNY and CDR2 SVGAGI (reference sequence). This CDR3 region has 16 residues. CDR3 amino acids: CASSNPTSGRTDTQYF. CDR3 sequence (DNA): TGTGCCAGCAGTAACCCGACTAGCGGGAGGACAGATACGCAGTATTTT.

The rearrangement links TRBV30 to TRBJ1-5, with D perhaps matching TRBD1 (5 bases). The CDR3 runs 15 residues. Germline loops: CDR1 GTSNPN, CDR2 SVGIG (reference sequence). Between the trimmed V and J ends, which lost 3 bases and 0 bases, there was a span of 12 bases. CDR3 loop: CAWSGGEHSNQPQHF. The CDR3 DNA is TGTGCCTGGAGCGGGGGGGAGCATAGCAATCAGCCCCAGCATTTT.